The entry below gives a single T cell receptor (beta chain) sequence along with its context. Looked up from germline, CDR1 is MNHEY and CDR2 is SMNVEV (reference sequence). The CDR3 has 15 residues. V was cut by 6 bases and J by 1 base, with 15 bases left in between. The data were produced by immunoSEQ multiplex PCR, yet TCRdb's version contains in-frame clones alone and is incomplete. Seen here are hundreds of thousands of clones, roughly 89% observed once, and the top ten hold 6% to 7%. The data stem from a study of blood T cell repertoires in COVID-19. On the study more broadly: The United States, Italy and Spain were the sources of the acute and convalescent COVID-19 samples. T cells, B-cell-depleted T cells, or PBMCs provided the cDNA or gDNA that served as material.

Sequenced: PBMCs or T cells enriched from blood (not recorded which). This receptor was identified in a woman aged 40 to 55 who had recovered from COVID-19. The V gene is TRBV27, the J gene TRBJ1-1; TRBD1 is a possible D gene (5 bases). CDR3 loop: CASSVGRQQNTEAFF. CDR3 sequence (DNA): TGTGCCAGCAGCGTGGGGCGGCAGCAGAACACTGAAGCTTTCTTT.